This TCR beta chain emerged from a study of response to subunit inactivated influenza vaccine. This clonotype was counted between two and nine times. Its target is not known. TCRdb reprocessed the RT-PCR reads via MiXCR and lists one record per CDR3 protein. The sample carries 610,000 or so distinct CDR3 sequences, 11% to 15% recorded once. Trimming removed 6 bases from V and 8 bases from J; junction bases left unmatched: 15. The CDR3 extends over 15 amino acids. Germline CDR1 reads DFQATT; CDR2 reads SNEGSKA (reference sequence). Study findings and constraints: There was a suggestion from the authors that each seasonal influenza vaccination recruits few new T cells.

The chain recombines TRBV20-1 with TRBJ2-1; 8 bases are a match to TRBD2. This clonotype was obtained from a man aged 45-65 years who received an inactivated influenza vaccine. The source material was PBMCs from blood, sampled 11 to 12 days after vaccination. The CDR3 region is CSASPANGGAYEQFF. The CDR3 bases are TGCAGTGCCAGTCCCGCGAACGGGGGGGCTTATGAGCAGTTCTTC.